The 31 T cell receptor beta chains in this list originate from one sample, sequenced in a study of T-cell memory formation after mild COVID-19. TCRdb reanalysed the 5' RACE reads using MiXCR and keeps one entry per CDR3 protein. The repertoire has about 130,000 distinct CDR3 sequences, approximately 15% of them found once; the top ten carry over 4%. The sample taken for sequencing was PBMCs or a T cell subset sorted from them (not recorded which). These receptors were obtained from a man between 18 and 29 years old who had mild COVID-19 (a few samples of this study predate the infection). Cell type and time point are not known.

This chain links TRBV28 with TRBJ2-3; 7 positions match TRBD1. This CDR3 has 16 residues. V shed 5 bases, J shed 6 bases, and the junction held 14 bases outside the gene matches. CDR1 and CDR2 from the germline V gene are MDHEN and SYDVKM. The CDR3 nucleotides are TGTGCCAGCAGTCCCCCGACAGGGTTGGTGGGGGATACGCAGTATTTT. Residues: CASSPPTGLVGDTQYF.

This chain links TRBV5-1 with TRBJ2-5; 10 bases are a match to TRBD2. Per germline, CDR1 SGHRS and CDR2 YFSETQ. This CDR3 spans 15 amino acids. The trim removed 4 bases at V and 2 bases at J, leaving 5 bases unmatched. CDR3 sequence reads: CASSRSSGGQETQYF. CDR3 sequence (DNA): TGCGCCAGCAGCCGATCTAGCGGGGGACAAGAGACCCAGTACTTC.

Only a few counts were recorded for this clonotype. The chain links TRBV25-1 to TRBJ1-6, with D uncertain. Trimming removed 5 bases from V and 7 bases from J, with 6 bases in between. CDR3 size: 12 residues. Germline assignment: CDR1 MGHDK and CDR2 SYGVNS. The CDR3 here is CASSWLNSPLHF. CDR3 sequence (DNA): TGTGCCAGCAGTTGGCTGAATTCACCCCTCCACTTT.

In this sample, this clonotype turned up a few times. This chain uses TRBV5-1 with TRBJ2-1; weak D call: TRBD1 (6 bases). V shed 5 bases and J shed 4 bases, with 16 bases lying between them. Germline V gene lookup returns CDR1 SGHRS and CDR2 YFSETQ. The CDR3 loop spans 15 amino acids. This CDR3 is CASRLQGLGYNEQFF. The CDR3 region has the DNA TGCGCCAGCAGGCTTCAGGGGTTAGGGTACAATGAGCAGTTCTTC.

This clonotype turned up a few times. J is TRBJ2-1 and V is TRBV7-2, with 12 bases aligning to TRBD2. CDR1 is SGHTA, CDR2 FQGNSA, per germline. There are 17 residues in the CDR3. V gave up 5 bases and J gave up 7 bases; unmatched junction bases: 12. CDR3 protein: CASSPMASGGARNEQFF. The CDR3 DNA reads TGTGCCAGCAGCCCTATGGCTAGCGGGGGGGCCAGGAATGAGCAGTTCTTC.

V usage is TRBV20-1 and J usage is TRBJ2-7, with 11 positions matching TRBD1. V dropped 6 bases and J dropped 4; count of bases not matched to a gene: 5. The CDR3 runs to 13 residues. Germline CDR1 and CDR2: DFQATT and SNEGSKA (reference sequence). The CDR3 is CSATGTGGYEQYV. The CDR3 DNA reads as TGCAGTGCCACCGGGACAGGGGGATACGAGCAGTACGTC.

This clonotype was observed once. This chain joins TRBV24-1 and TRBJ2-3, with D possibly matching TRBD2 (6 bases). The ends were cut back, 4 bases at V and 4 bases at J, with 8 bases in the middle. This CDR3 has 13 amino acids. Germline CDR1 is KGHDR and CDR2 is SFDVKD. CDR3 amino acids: CATSEASADTQYF. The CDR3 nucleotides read TGTGCCACCAGTGAAGCTAGCGCAGATACGCAGTATTTT.

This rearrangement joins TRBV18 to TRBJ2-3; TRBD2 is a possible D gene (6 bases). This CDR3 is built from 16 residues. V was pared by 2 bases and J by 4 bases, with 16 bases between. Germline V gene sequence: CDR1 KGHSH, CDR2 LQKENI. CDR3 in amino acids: CASSPVYGGSADTQYF. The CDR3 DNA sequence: TGTGCCAGCTCACCAGTTTATGGGGGGTCCGCAGATACGCAGTATTTT.

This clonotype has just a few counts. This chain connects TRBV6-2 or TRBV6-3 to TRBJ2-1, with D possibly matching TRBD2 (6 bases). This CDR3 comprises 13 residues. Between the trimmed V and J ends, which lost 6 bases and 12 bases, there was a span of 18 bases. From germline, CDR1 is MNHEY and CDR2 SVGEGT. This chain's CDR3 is CASSYGGAATQFF. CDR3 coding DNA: TGTGCCAGCAGCTACGGGGGAGCCGCAACGCAGTTCTTC.

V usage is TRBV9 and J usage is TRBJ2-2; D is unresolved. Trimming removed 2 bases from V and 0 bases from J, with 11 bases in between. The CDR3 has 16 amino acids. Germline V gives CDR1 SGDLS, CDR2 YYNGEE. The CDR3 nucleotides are TGTGCCAGCAGCGTTCGAGCGCCTTCGAACACCGGGGAGCTGTTTTTT. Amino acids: CASSVRAPSNTGELFF.

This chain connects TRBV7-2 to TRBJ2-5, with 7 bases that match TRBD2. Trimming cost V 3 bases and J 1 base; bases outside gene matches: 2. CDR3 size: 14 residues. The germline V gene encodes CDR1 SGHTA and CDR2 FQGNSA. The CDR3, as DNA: TGTGCCAGCAGCTTGGGGGGGTTCCAAGAGACCCAGTACTTC. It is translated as CASSLGGFQETQYF.

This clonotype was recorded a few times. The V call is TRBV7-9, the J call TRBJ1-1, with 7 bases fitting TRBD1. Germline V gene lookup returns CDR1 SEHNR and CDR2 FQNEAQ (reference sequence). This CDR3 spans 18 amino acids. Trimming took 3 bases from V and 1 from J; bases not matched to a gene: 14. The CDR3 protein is CASSFSGGALKANTEAFF. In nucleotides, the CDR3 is TGTGCCAGCAGCTTCTCAGGGGGGGCGTTGAAAGCGAACACTGAAGCTTTCTTT.

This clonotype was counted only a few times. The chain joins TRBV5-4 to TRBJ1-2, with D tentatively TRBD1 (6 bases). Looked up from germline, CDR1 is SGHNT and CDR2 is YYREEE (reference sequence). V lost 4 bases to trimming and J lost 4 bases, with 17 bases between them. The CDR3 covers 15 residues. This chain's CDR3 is CASSPRQGSVYGYTF. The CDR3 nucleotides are TGTGCCAGCAGCCCGAGGCAGGGGTCCGTCTATGGCTACACCTTC.

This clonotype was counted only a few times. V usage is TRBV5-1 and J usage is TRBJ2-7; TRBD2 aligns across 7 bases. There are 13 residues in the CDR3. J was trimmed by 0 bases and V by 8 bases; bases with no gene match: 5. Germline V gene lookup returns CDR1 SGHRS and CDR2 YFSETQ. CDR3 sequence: CASRGGLSYEQYF. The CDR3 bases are TGCGCCAGTAGGGGAGGGCTCTCCTACGAGCAGTACTTC.

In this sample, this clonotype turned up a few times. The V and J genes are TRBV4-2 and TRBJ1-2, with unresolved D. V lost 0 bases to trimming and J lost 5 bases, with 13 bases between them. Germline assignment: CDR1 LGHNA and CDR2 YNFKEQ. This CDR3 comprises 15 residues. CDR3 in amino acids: CASSQDQAPMYGYTF. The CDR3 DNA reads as TGTGCCAGCAGCCAAGATCAAGCACCGATGTATGGCTACACCTTC.

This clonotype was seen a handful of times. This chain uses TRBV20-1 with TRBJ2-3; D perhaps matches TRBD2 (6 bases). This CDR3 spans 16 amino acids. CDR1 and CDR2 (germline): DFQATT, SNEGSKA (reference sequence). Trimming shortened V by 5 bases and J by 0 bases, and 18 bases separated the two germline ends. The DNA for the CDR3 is TGCAGTGCTGGGGGTGGCGGGGCCCCCAGCACAGATACGCAGTATTTT. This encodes CSAGGGGAPSTDTQYF.

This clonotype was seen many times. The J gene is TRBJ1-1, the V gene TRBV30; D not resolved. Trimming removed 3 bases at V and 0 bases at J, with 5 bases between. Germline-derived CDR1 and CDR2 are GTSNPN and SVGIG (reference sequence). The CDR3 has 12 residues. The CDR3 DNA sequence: TGTGCCTGGAGGAGGTTGAACACTGAAGCTTTCTTT. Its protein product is CAWRRLNTEAFF.

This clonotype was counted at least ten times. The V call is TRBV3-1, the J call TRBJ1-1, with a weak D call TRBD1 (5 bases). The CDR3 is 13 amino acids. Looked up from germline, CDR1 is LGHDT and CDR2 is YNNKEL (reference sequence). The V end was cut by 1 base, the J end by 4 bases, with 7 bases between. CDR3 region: CASSQGRGTEAFF. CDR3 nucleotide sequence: TGTGCCAGCAGCCAAGGGAGGGGCACTGAAGCTTTCTTT. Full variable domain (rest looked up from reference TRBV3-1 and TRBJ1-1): DTAVSQTPKYLVTQMGNDKSIKCEQNLGHDTMYWYKQDSKKFLKIMFSYNNKELIINETVPNRFSPKSPDKAHLNLHINSLELGDSAVYFCASSQGRGTEAFFGQGTRLTVV.

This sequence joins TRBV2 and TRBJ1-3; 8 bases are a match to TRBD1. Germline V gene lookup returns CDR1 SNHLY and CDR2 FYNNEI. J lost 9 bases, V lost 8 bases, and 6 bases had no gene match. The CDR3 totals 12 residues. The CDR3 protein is CASSGQGSTIYF. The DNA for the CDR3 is TGTGCCAGCTCCGGACAGGGTAGCACCATATATTTT. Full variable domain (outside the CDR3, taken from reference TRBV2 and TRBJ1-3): EPEVTQTPSHQVTQMGQEVILRCVPISNHLYFYWYRQILGQKVEFLVSFYNNEISEKSEIFDDQFSVERPDGSNFTLKIRSTKLEDSAMYFCASSGQGSTIYFGEGSWLTVV.

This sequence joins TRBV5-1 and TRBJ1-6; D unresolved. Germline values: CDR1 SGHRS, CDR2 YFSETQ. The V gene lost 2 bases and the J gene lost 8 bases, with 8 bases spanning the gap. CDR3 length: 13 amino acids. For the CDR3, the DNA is TGCGCCAGCAGCTTTAAGTTGGATTCACCCCTCCACTTT. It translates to CASSFKLDSPLHF.

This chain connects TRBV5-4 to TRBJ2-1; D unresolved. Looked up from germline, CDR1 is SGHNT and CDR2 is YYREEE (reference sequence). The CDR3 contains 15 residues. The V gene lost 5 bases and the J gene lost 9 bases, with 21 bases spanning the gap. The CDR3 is CASRREVQDLGEQFF. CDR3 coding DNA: TGTGCCAGCAGGAGAGAGGTGCAGGACCTCGGTGAGCAGTTCTTC.

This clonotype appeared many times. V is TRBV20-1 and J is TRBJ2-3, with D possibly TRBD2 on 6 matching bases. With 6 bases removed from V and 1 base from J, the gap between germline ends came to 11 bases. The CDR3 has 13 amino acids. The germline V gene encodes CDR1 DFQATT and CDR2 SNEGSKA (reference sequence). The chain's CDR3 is CSAKGLGTDTQYF. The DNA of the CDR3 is TGCAGTGCCAAGGGACTTGGCACAGATACGCAGTATTTT.

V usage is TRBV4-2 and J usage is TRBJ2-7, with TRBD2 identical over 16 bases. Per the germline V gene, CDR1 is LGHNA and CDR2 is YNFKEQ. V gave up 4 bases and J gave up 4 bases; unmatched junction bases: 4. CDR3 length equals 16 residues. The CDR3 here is CASSPGTSGGVYEQYF. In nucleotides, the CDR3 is TGTGCCAGCAGCCCGGGGACTAGCGGGGGGGTTTACGAGCAGTACTTC.

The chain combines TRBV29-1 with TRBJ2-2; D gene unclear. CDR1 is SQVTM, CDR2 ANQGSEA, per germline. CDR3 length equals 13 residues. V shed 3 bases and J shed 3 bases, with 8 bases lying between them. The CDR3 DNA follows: TGCAGCGTTGACAAACTCGACACCGGGGAGCTGTTTTTT. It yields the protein CSVDKLDTGELFF.

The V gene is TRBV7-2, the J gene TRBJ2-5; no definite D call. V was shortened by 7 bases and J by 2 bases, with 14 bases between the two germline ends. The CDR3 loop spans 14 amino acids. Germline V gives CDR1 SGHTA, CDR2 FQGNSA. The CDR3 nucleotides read TGTGCCAGCACCAAAGGTTCTTCGCAAGAGACCCAGTACTTC. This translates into CASTKGSSQETQYF.

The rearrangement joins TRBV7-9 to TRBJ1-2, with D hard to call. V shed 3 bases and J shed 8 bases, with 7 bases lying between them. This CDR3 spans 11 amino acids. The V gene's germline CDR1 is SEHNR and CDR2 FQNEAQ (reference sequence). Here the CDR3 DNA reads TGTGCCAGCAGCTTGCAATCGGGCTACACCTTC. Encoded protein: CASSLQSGYTF.

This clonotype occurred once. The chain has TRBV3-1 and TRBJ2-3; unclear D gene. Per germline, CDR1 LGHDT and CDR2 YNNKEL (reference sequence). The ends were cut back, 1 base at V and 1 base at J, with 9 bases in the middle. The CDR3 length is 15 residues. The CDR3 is CASSQVALGTDTQYF. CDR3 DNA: TGTGCCAGCAGCCAAGTTGCCTTGGGCACAGATACGCAGTATTTT.

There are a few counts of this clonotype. The CDR3 DNA follows: TGCGCCAGCAGCCAAGTCACTCGGGCAGGGGGTCGAGGCGAGCAGTACTTC. Translating it yields CASSQVTRAGGRGEQYF. This chain links TRBV4-3 with TRBJ2-7; 7 nucleotides match TRBD1. The V gene's germline CDR1 is LGHNA and CDR2 YSLEER. Trimming at V came to 1 base and at J to 6 bases, leaving 15 bases not matched to a gene. CDR3 length: 17 amino acids.

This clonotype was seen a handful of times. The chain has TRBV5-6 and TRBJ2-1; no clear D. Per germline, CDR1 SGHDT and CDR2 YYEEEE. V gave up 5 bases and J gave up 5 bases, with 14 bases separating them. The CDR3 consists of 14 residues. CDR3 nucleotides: TGTGCCAGCAGTAGCTATTCCCCCAACAATGAGCAGTTCTTC. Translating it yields CASSSYSPNNEQFF.

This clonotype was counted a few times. In DNA, the CDR3 is TGTGCCAGTAGTATGGATTATAATTCACCCCTCCACTTT. It encodes CASSMDYNSPLHF. The gene calls are TRBV19 and TRBJ1-6, with no clear D. Germline lookup yields CDR1 LNHDA and CDR2 SQIVND (reference sequence). The V and J ends lost 3 bases and 4 bases respectively, with 4 bases between them. The CDR3 consists of 13 residues.

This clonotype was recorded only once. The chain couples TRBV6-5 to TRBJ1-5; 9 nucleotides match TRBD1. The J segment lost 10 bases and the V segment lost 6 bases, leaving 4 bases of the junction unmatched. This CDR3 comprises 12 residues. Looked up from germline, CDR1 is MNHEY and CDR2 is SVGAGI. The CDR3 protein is CASRTTGGPQHF. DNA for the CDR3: TGTGCCAGCAGAACAACAGGGGGCCCCCAGCATTTT.